A selection of T cell receptor beta chains follows, all from one sample in a study of vaccination effects on CD4 cells after COVID-19. These receptors lack a known antigen. This table comes from immunoSEQ multiplex PCR, and its TCRdb copy is limited to in-frame clones, with some not included. Found here are under 45,000 clones, roughly 70% of them singletons; the top ten hold approximately 25%. The sequencing here drew on CD4+ T cells from PBMCs cultured with HCoV-OC43 spike peptides, taken before COVID-19 vaccination. The receptors stem from a human donor who received a COVID-19 vaccine. Both conserved end residues are part of each CDR3. The D gene is left open where the match is weak. Expanded clones are given a class, and other clones once, few, many or no size at all.

NA	few	TRBJ1-2	TRBV10-2	TGCGCCAGCAGTGAGGGGGGGGCTAACTATGGCTACACCTTC	CASSEGGANYGYTF
NA	once	TRBJ1-2	TRBV14	TGTGCCAGCAGCCAAGATCGGCCAGGGGCGGCTCGGAACTATGGCTACACCTTC	CASSQDRPGAARNYGYTF
NA	NA	TRBJ2-5	TRBV29-1	TGCAGCGCCCGGGACTCTACTCGAGAGACCCAGTACTTC	CSARDSTRETQYF
NA	few	TRBJ1-1	TRBV7-8	TGTGCCAGCAGCCCCACGCACCCAGTCGTAGCTTTCTTT	CASSPTHPVVAFF
NA	NA	TRBJ1-2	TRBV5-6	TGTGCCAGCAGTTATACGGCGAATGGCTACACCTTC	CASSYTANGYTF
TRBD1	NA	TRBJ2-2	TRBV24-1	TGTGCCACCAGTGACCTGGGACAGAGCCCCGGGGAGCTGTTTTTT	CATSDLGQSPGELFF
NA	NA	TRBJ1-4	TRBV4-1	TGCGCCAGCAGCGCCCGGGAAGGACAAACAAATGAAAAACTGTTTTTT	CASSAREGQTNEKLFF
NA	NA	TRBJ1-1	TRBV7-2	TGTGCCAGCAGCTTACAGAGCCAGGCGAACACTGAAGCTTTCTTT	CASSLQSQANTEAFF
TRBD2	NA	TRBJ2-1	TRBV4-1	TGCGCCAGCAGCCAGCCGGGACTAGCGGGAGTAGAGCAGTTCTTC	CASSQPGLAGVEQFF
NA	NA	TRBJ1-5	TRBV28	TGTGCCAGCAGCGCCGGGGGGGCGAGTAATCAGCCCCAGCATTTT	CASSAGGASNQPQHF
TRBD1	NA	TRBJ2-1	TRBV25-1	TGTGCCAGCAGTGAAGGACAGGGGGCTTACAATGAGCAGTTCTTC	CASSEGQGAYNEQFF
TRBD1	NA	TRBJ2-3	TRBV2	TGTGCCAGCAGTGAAGGTGACAGGGGCACAGATACGCAGTATTTT	CASSEGDRGTDTQYF
NA	NA	TRBJ1-1	TRBV5-1	TGCGCCAGCAGCTCGGGCGGCGTCATGAACACTGAAGCTTTCTTT	CASSSGGVMNTEAFF
NA	NA	TRBJ2-1	TRBV30	TGTGCCTGGAGTGTACAAAGGGTTGTATCGAGGGGGGGACAGCCAAATGAGCAGTTCTTC	CAWSVQRVVSRGGQPNEQFF
NA	few	TRBJ1-6	TRBV2	TGTGCCAGCAGCCTGGGAGGGGGGAATTCACCCCTCCACTTT	CASSLGGGNSPLHF
NA	NA	TRBJ2-7	TRBV5-1	TGCGCCAGCAGTCCTCAACCAGGGGCAGGGACCTACGAGCAGTACTTC	CASSPQPGAGTYEQYF
TRBD2	few	TRBJ2-2	TRBV7-6	TGTGCCAGCAGCATAAGACTAGCGGAGAACACCGGGGAGCTGTTTTTT	CASSIRLAENTGELFF
NA	NA	TRBJ2-2	TRBV2	TGTGCCAGCAGTGGGAGGCCGCTTGTCACCGGGGAGCTGTTTTTT	CASSGRPLVTGELFF
NA	NA	TRBJ2-1	TRBV24-1	TGTGCCACCAGTGATAATAGCGGAGGGAGCTCCTACAATGAGCAGTTCTTC	CATSDNSGGSSYNEQFF
NA	once	TRBJ1-1	TRBV5-1	TGCGCCAGCAGCTTGACGGGTGGGAACACTGAAGCTTTCTTT	CASSLTGGNTEAFF
NA	NA	TRBJ1-1	TRBV7-2	TGTGCCAGCAGCCCCAGGCCTATCAACACTGAAGCTTTCTTT	CASSPRPINTEAFF
NA	NA	TRBJ2-2	TRBV7-2	TGTGCCAGCAGCTTAGTGGGGCAGGGCTGGACCGGGGAGCTGTTTTTT	CASSLVGQGWTGELFF
TRBD1	NA	TRBJ1-1	TRBV14	TGTGCCAGCAGCCCAACGACAGGGGGCACTGAAGCTTTCTTT	CASSPTTGGTEAFF
NA	NA	TRBJ1-1	TRBV15	TGTGCCACCAGCAGGGCCCCCTTGGGCCACACTGAAGCTTTCTTT	CATSRAPLGHTEAFF
NA	NA	TRBJ1-2	TRBV30	TGTGCCTGGAGTGGGGGGGGCTACACCTTC	CAWSGGGYTF
NA	NA	TRBJ2-6	TRBV7-2	TGTGCCAGCAGCTTATCCGGCAGGGGAGGTGGGGCCAACGTCCTGACTTTC	CASSLSGRGGGANVLTF
NA	NA	TRBJ1-5	TRBV12-3/TRBV12-4	TGTGCCAGCAGGATGGGGGGTCAGCCCCAGCATTTT	CASRMGGQPQHF
NA	NA	TRBJ1-1	TRBV7-3	TGTGCCAGCAGCGAAGGGATGAACACTGAAGCTTTCTTT	CASSEGMNTEAFF
NA	NA	TRBJ2-3	TRBV28	TGTGCCAGCCGTGGACTACATACGCAGTATTTT	CASRGLHTQYF
NA	NA	TRBJ1-6	TRBV7-9	TGTGCCAGCAGCATAGGACAGTATAATTCACCCCTCCACTTT	CASSIGQYNSPLHF
NA	NA	TRBJ2-1	TRBV5-1	TGCGCCAGCAGCTTAGTCGTATTATCTCAATCCTACAATGAGCAGTTCTTC	CASSLVVLSQSYNEQFF
NA	NA	TRBJ2-7	TRBV7-8	TGTGCCAGCAGCTTAGCGGGGCAGTACGAGCAGTACTTC	CASSLAGQYEQYF
TRBD1	NA	TRBJ1-3	TRBV19	TGTGCCAGTAGTCGACAGGGGATAGGCGGAAACACCATATATTTT	CASSRQGIGGNTIYF
NA	NA	TRBJ2-2	TRBV13	TGTGCCCACGGCAGGCAAGCGAACACCGGGGAGCTGTTTTTT	CAHGRQANTGELFF
TRBD2	NA	TRBJ2-2	TRBV4-1	TGCGCCAGCAGCCAAGCGAAAGGCGGGAGAAGGACCGGGGAGCTGTTTTTT	CASSQAKGGRRTGELFF
TRBD2	few	TRBJ2-7	TRBV5-6	TGTGCCAGCAGCTCGCCGGGACTAGCGAGGAAGCAGTACTTC	CASSSPGLARKQYF
NA	NA	TRBJ1-5	TRBV28	TGTGCCAGCAGTTCCCTAAATCAGCCCCAGCATTTT	CASSSLNQPQHF
NA	NA	TRBJ1-2	TRBV5-3	TGTGCCAGAAGCTTGTACGGAAAAGGACAGCGAGGTAAATTTAACTATGGCTACACCTTC	CARSLYGKGQRGKFNYGYTF
TRBD1	NA	TRBJ1-2	TRBV10-3	TGTGCCATCAGTAAGGACAGGGCAAGTGGGAACTATGGCTACACCTTC	CAISKDRASGNYGYTF
NA	NA	TRBJ1-3	TRBV3-1/TRBV3-2	TGTGCCAGCAGCCAAGTCCCACAGGGCATCACTGGAAACACCATATATTTT	CASSQVPQGITGNTIYF
NA	NA	TRBJ2-7	TRBV6-5	TGTGCCAGCAGCGACCACGGCTGGGAGCAGTACTTC	CASSDHGWEQYF
NA	NA	TRBJ2-1	TRBV30	TGTGCCTGGAGTGTAGGGTCCGGCGATGAGCAGTTCTTC	CAWSVGSGDEQFF
NA	NA	TRBJ2-1	TRBV9	TGTGCCAGCAGCGTAGGGGCTTACAATGAGCAGTTCTTC	CASSVGAYNEQFF
NA	NA	TRBJ2-4	TRBV28	TGTGCCAGCAGTTTACAAGCCGGTAAAAACATTCAGTACTTC	CASSLQAGKNIQYF
NA	once	TRBJ1-2	TRBV6-6	TGTGCCAGCAGTTACCCCGGGGCCGAGGGCTATGGCTACACCTTC	CASSYPGAEGYGYTF
NA	NA	TRBJ1-1	TRBV5-1	TGCGCCAGCAGAATGGACCATGGGTCCACTGAAGCTTTCTTT	CASRMDHGSTEAFF
NA	NA	TRBJ2-2	TRBV6-5	TGTGCCAGCAGTTATCTGTACGGGGAGCTGTTTTTT	CASSYLYGELFF
TRBD2	NA	TRBJ2-3	TRBV7-3	TGTGCCAGCAGCCTCGGGGGGGCCACAGATACGCAGTATTTT	CASSLGGATDTQYF
TRBD1	NA	TRBJ2-7	TRBV6-1	TGTGCCAGCAGTGAATCGTTGGGACAGAGCACCTACGAGCAGTACTTC	CASSESLGQSTYEQYF
TRBD1	NA	TRBJ1-2	TRBV9	TGTGCCAGCAGCGTAGTGGGACAGGGATTCGACGGCTACACCTTC	CASSVVGQGFDGYTF
NA	NA	TRBJ1-1	TRBV19	TGTGCCAGTAGGAGGGACCCGAACACTGAAGCTTTCTTT	CASRRDPNTEAFF